This TCR beta chain was captured in a study of cytomegalovirus exposure and HLA in healthy donors. Study-wide results and limits: Indistinguishable V segments such as TRBV6-2 and TRBV6-3 were excluded.

This clone came up a few times. Its specificity is not known. Germline values: CDR1 SGHKS, CDR2 YYEKEE (reference sequence). J gave up 10 bases and V 3 bases, and 12 bases lay outside the gene matches. The CDR3 loop spans 14 amino acids. PCR used 60 Vbeta primers and 13 Jbeta primers. The protocol was immunoSEQ multiplex PCR, while the TCRdb copy is restricted to in-frame clones and leaves out a portion. The data show 100,000 to 150,000 clones, just over 65% seen once. Healthy donors of bone marrow made up the group. The sequence was collected from a man aged 18 to 35 in good health and CMV-seronegative. The J gene is TRBJ1-1, the V gene TRBV5-5, with 7 nucleotides matching TRBD1. Sequencing input: PBMCs. The CDR3 nucleotides are TGTGCCAGCAGCTGGGCGACAGGGACGCGAGGAGCTTTCTTT. It encodes CASSWATGTRGAFF.